This paragraph reports one T cell receptor (beta chain). The entry originates in a study of shared clonotypes between healthy human individuals. Background on the study: Donors had three CD4 naive, three CD4 memory, two CD8 naive and one CD8 memory plate apiece.

V lost 7 bases and J 4 bases, leaving 16 bases between the germline ends. CDR3 length equals 14 residues. Germline lookup yields CDR1 SGHNT and CDR2 YENEEA. In the naive CD8 group, cells lacked CD45RO and were positively selected for CCR7, so terminally differentiated effector memory CD45RA+ cells were left out. Healthy HIV-negative adults without recent acute infections or vaccinations served as donors. The assay ran at deep level. Original data processing: ImmunoSEQ supplied junction-only sequences lacking quality scores, so filtering was different. Here immunoSEQ multiplex PCR was the method, and the copy in TCRdb shows in-frame clones only, minus some. V and J calls and clone size follow that table, whereas D and trimming were derived from the DNA. The table lists hundreds of thousands of clones, almost 95% of them singletons.

V gene TRBV11-3 combines with J gene TRBJ1-2; tentatively, D is TRBD1 (5 bases). This clonotype was obtained from a young man in good health. Specimen: naive CD8+ T cells sorted from blood. This chain's CDR3 is CASKPDGTSYGYTF. CDR3 nucleotides: TGTGCCAGCAAACCCGACGGGACTAGCTATGGCTACACCTTC.